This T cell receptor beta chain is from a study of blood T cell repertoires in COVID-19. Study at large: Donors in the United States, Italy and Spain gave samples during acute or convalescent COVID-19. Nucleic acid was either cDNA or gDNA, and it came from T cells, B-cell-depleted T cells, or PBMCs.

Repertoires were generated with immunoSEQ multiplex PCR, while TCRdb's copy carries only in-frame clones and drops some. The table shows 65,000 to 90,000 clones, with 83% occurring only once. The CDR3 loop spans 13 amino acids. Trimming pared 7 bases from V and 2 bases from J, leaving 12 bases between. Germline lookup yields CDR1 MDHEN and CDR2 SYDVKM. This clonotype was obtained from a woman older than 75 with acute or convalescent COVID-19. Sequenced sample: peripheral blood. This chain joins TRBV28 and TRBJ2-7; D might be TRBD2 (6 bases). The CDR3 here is CASTPGEAYEQYF. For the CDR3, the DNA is TGTGCCAGCACCCCGGGGGAGGCCTACGAGCAGTACTTC.